This TCR beta chain was retrieved from a study of graft-versus-host responses after intestinal transplantation. Study in general: Recipients were given multivisceral, liver-intestinal, or isolated intestinal transplants. Broader study findings: GvH clones appeared in recipient marrow, some first in ileum or blood. GvH clone levels peaked in circulation, and this peak was associated with early post-transplant HvG declines.

This clone has only one observation. Its target is unknown. Libraries were prepared by immunoSEQ multiplex PCR; TCRdb keeps only in-frame clonotypes and omits some of them. This table has more than 90,000 clones, around 92% appearing once. The clonotype was recovered from a human donor who was the organ donor for an intestinal transplant. This specimen was unstimulated CD8+ T cells sorted from spleen or lymph node cells, taken before transplant.

In DNA, the CDR3 is TGTGCCAGCAGTTACGCCATGAACACTGAAGCTTTCTTT. This encodes CASSYAMNTEAFF. This chain joins TRBV6-5 and TRBJ1-1; D uncertain. Trimming left V 2 bases short and J 0 bases short, with 4 bases between. CDR3 size: 13 residues. Germline CDR1 MNHEY, CDR2 SVGAGI.